The 31 T cell receptor beta chains in this list originate from one sample, sequenced in a study of blood T cell repertoires in COVID-19. Sequenced by immunoSEQ multiplex PCR; TCRdb stores in-frame clones only, minus some. Counted here are under 150,000 clones, approximately 91% occurring once; the ten biggest clones make up 6.5% to 10%. Sequencing was performed on peripheral blood. These receptors were obtained from a woman in her sixties or seventies who had recovered from COVID-19.

The rearrangement uses TRBV9 and TRBJ2-4, with D uncertain. This CDR3 spans 14 amino acids. Germline V gives CDR1 SGDLS, CDR2 YYNGEE. Deletions cut 4 bases from V and 7 bases from J, with 15 bases between. CDR3 sequence: CASSPEESRNIQYF. The CDR3 DNA sequence: TGTGCCAGCAGCCCAGAGGAATCTCGGAACATTCAGTACTTC.

This clone was recorded a few times. Here the CDR3 reads CATSDLGHPNQPQHF. CDR3 DNA: TGTGCCACCAGTGATTTGGGACACCCAAATCAGCCCCAGCATTTT. The V and J genes are TRBV24-1 and TRBJ1-5, with TRBD1 as a possible D gene (5 bases). Germline loops: CDR1 KGHDR, CDR2 SFDVKD. The germline V and J ends were trimmed by 0 bases and 4 bases, with 9 bases remaining between them. The CDR3 loop spans 15 amino acids.

The rearrangement links TRBV28 to TRBJ2-7, with 7 positions matching TRBD1. Germline lookup yields CDR1 MDHEN and CDR2 SYDVKM. J lost 2 bases, V lost 2 bases, and 18 bases had no gene match. This CDR3 comprises 19 residues. The CDR3 is CASSLHLLIRGSQTYEQYF. CDR3 nucleotides: TGTGCCAGCAGTTTACACCTCTTAATCAGGGGGTCCCAAACCTACGAGCAGTACTTC.

In nucleotides, the CDR3 is TGTGCCTGGAGTGCGACAGGGGGTCAGCCCCAGCATTTT. Translation: CAWSATGGQPQHF. The chain carries TRBV30 and TRBJ1-5; TRBD1 aligns across 9 bases. The V and J ends lost 1 base and 6 bases, in that order; junction bases with no gene match: 1. Germline CDR1 and CDR2: GTSNPN and SVGIG (reference sequence). The length of the CDR3 is 13 residues.

The chain has TRBV6-1 and TRBJ2-5, with D unclear. The V end was cut by 6 bases, the J end by 7 bases, with 15 bases between. Per the germline V gene, CDR1 is MNHNS and CDR2 is SASEGT. The CDR3 is 13 residues long. DNA for the CDR3: TGTGCCAGCAGCCCCTTTGTTAGCCCGACCCAGTACTTC. Its translation: CASSPFVSPTQYF.

This clone was detected many times. V and J are TRBV6-4 and TRBJ2-1; TRBD1 aligns across 8 bases. The CDR3 has 15 amino acids. Trimming took 3 bases from V and 7 from J; bases not matched to a gene: 8. The germline CDR1 and CDR2 sequences are MRHNA and SNTAGT. The CDR3 nucleotides read TGTGCCAGCAGTGAATCCGAGGACAGGGCTAATGAGCAGTTCTTC. Translated: CASSESEDRANEQFF.

The rearrangement uses TRBV20-1 and TRBJ2-5; D is unclear. The CDR3 has 12 residues. Germline CDR1 is DFQATT and CDR2 is SNEGSKA (reference sequence). The germline V and J ends were trimmed by 3 bases and 5 bases, with 10 bases remaining between them. The CDR3 DNA reads TGCAGTGCTAGTCCCGAGAGGGAGACCCAGTACTTC. This codes for CSASPERETQYF.

The chain combines TRBV7-8 with TRBJ2-7; D might be TRBD2 (6 bases). V lost 5 bases to trimming and J lost 0 bases, with 14 bases between them. Germline V gene data show CDR1 as SGHVS and CDR2 as FQNEAQ. The CDR3 spans 15 residues. Here the CDR3 DNA reads TGTGCCAGCAGCCGCGGGGTGACCAGCTCCTACGAGCAGTACTTC. Amino acid sequence: CASSRGVTSSYEQYF.

The CDR3 region has the DNA TGTGCCAGTAGTTCGCTAGCGGGAGCCGGGGAGACCCAGTACTTC. It encodes CASSSLAGAGETQYF. The V gene is TRBV19, the J gene TRBJ2-5; 10 bases are shared with TRBD2. The CDR3 sequence is 15 residues long. J gave up 5 bases and V 5 bases, and 8 bases lay outside the gene matches. Germline V gene data show CDR1 as LNHDA and CDR2 as SQIVND (reference sequence).

The rearrangement links TRBV6-5 to TRBJ2-7; no definite D call. Germline assignment: CDR1 MNHEY and CDR2 SVGAGI. The CDR3 has 15 residues. With 0 bases removed from V and 7 bases from J, the gap between germline ends came to 16 bases. The CDR3 bases are TGTGCCAGCAGTTACTCGAATGTCCCCGGTTCGGAGCAGTACTTC. Its protein is CASSYSNVPGSEQYF.

The chain links TRBV7-3 to TRBJ2-2, with TRBD2 as a possible D gene (7 bases). Trimming removed 5 bases at V and 4 bases at J, with 20 bases between. The CDR3 has 17 residues. Per germline, CDR1 SGHTA and CDR2 FQGTGA. The CDR3 region has the DNA TGTGCCAGCAGCCCCCCGGGGGGCATGATTTCCACCGGGGAGCTGTTTTTT. It encodes CASSPPGGMISTGELFF. Full variable domain (rest looked up from reference TRBV7-3 and TRBJ2-2): GAGVSQTPSNKVTEKGKYVELRCDPISGHTALYWYRQSLGQGPEFLIYFQGTGAADDSGLPNDRFFAVRPEGSVSTLKIQRTERGDSAVYLCASSPPGGMISTGELFFGEGSRLTVL.

The rearrangement joins TRBV4-3 to TRBJ2-1, with 9 bases matching TRBD2. The CDR3 contains 15 residues. The ends lost 5 bases at V and 7 bases at J; junction bases unmatched: 9. Per germline, CDR1 LGHNA and CDR2 YSLEER. The CDR3 DNA reads TGCGCCAGCAGCGAGCTTGCGGGGGGGCCAAATGAGCAGTTCTTC. Residues: CASSELAGGPNEQFF.

The V and J genes are TRBV24-1 and TRBJ2-3, with D possibly being TRBD1 (6 bases). The length of the CDR3 is 16 residues. Per the germline V gene, CDR1 is KGHDR and CDR2 is SFDVKD. Trimming shortened V by 5 bases and J by 3 bases, and 17 bases separated the two germline ends. The CDR3, as DNA: TGTGCCACCAGTGCTGCCGGGACAACGCGTACAGATACGCAGTATTTT. Protein sequence: CATSAAGTTRTDTQYF.

The chain recombines TRBV5-1 with TRBJ2-6; TRBD1 is a possible D gene (6 bases). Germline CDR1 and CDR2: SGHRS and YFSETQ. Trimming left V 3 bases short and J 2 bases short, with 12 bases between. CDR3 length: 16 amino acids. Here the CDR3 reads CASSSTGRPGANVLTF. CDR3 coding DNA: TGCGCCAGCAGCTCCACAGGGCGCCCTGGGGCCAACGTCCTGACTTTC.

This chain uses TRBV9 with TRBJ2-2, with 8 bases matching TRBD2. Germline loops: CDR1 SGDLS, CDR2 YYNGEE. There are 15 residues in the CDR3. V was pared by 6 bases and J by 8 bases, with 12 bases of the junction left unmatched. CDR3 DNA sequence: TGTGCCAGCAACCCACTAGCGGCTTTGACTGGGGAGCTGTTTTTT. Protein sequence: CASNPLAALTGELFF.

This rearrangement joins TRBV29-1 to TRBJ1-5, with D maybe TRBD1 (5 bases). V was clipped by 7 bases and J by 0 bases, with 13 bases between them. The CDR3 has 14 amino acids. Germline V gene sequence: CDR1 SQVTM, CDR2 ANQGSEA. For the CDR3, the DNA is TGCAGCGCCCGAGTCGGGGGTAGCAATCAGCCCCAGCATTTT. Translation: CSARVGGSNQPQHF.

The chain uses TRBV30 and TRBJ1-6, with D hard to call. V lost 8 bases to trimming and J lost 0 bases, with 8 bases between them. This CDR3 has 13 residues. In germline, CDR1 is GTSNPN, CDR2 SVGIG (reference sequence). CDR3 residues: CAESGSYNSPLHF. CDR3 nucleotide sequence: TGTGCCGAGTCCGGCTCCTATAATTCACCCCTCCACTTT.

The chain combines TRBV4-2 with TRBJ1-4; D perhaps matches TRBD1 (6 bases). V was trimmed by 0 bases and J by 7 bases, leaving 15 bases between them. The germline gives CDR1 LGHNA, CDR2 YNFKEQ. The CDR3 runs 16 residues. The CDR3 nucleotides are TGTGCCAGCAGCCAAGAGGGGGGGCTTAGTAGTGAAAAACTGTTTTTT. Its translation: CASSQEGGLSSEKLFF.

The CDR3 spells CASSPGGRGRYEQFF. The CDR3 bases are TGTGCCAGCAGCCCGGGCGGGAGGGGAAGATATGAGCAGTTCTTC. V usage is TRBV28 and J usage is TRBJ2-1; 9 bases line up with TRBD2. Germline V gene sequence: CDR1 MDHEN, CDR2 SYDVKM. Trimming cost V 6 bases and J 8 bases; bases outside gene matches: 11. This CDR3 region has 15 residues.

The chain couples TRBV10-3 to TRBJ2-7, with 7 bases aligning to TRBD2. CDR1 ENHRY and CDR2 SYGVKD come from the germline V gene. CDR3 length: 13 amino acids. Unmatched junction bases numbered 9, after V lost 7 bases and J lost 6 bases. CDR3 coding DNA: TGTGCCATCACTGATCGACTAGCTGGCGAGCAGTACTTC. Protein: CAITDRLAGEQYF.

V usage is TRBV6-4 and J usage is TRBJ2-3; 9 bases line up with TRBD1. Germline V gives CDR1 MRHNA, CDR2 SNTAGT. This CDR3 is 13 amino acids long. J lost 4 bases, V lost 6 bases, and 2 bases had no gene match. CDR3 amino acids: CASRGQGSDTQYF. CDR3 DNA: TGTGCCAGCAGAGGACAGGGGTCAGATACGCAGTATTTT.

The rearrangement links TRBV14 to TRBJ2-5; 12 positions match TRBD2. V lost 1 base, J lost 6 bases, and 3 bases stayed unmatched. This CDR3 is built from 15 residues. Germline lookup yields CDR1 SGHDN and CDR2 FVKESK. The CDR3 DNA reads as TGTGCCAGCAGCCAAGGACTAGCGGGAGAAAAGACCCAGTACTTC. It encodes CASSQGLAGEKTQYF. The whole variable domain, filled in from reference TRBV14 and TRBJ2-5, reads EAGVTQFPSHSVIEKGQTVTLRCDPISGHDNLYWYRRVMGKEIKFLLHFVKESKQDESGMPNNRFLAERTGGTYSTLKVQPAELEDSGVYFCASSQGLAGEKTQYFGPGTRLLVL.

This clone showed up just a few times. This chain connects TRBV6-5 to TRBJ1-3; no firm D call. CDR3 length: 14 amino acids. CDR1 and CDR2 (germline): MNHEY, SVGAGI. V was cut by 6 bases and J by 1 base, with 10 bases left in between. CDR3 coding DNA: TGTGCCAGCAGGGACTCCATTTCTGGAAACACCATATATTTT. Residues: CASRDSISGNTIYF.

The V call is TRBV6-2 or TRBV6-3, the J call TRBJ2-7, with 9 bases matching TRBD1. The V gene's germline CDR1 is MNHEY and CDR2 SVGEGT. The CDR3 sequence is 14 residues long. Trimming took 7 bases from V and 6 from J; bases not matched to a gene: 10. The CDR3 coding sequence is TGTGCCAGCACCCCACGTTGGACAGGGGCCGAGCAGTACTTC. This codes for CASTPRWTGAEQYF.

V and J are TRBV5-4 and TRBJ1-3, with D unclear. Looked up from germline, CDR1 is SGHNT and CDR2 is YYREEE (reference sequence). V was shortened by 0 bases and J by 0 bases, with 4 bases between the two germline ends. This CDR3 is built from 14 residues. The CDR3 DNA sequence: TGTGCCAGCAGCTTGGCCCTCTCTGGAAACACCATATATTTT. Translating it yields CASSLALSGNTIYF.

The chain uses TRBV5-1 and TRBJ1-2; 7 bases match TRBD1. Germline loops: CDR1 SGHRS, CDR2 YFSETQ. CDR3 length: 13 residues. Germline trimming cut 0 bases from V and 7 bases from J; bases unmatched to any gene: 3. CDR3 region: CASSLETGFGYTF. CDR3 coding DNA: TGCGCCAGCAGCTTGGAGACAGGGTTTGGCTACACCTTC.

The chain employs TRBV5-6 and TRBJ2-5, with D perhaps TRBD2 (5 bases). V lost 4 bases and J 5 bases, leaving 15 bases between the germline ends. The CDR3 length is 14 residues. CDR1 SGHDT and CDR2 YYEEEE come from the germline V gene. The CDR3 nucleotides are TGTGCCAGCAGCCCTACAAGCGGCGGTGAGACCCAGTACTTC. It translates to CASSPTSGGETQYF.

This chain connects TRBV2 to TRBJ2-7; perhaps TRBD1 as D (5 bases). Between the trimmed V and J ends, which lost 6 bases and 2 bases, there was a span of 14 bases. The CDR3 runs to 14 residues. Germline CDR1 SNHLY, CDR2 FYNNEI. For the CDR3, the DNA is TGTGCCAGCAGATATTCAGGGTCAACCTACGAGCAGTACTTC. This translates into CASRYSGSTYEQYF.

J is TRBJ2-4 and V is TRBV19, with D perhaps matching TRBD1 (5 bases). Deletions cut 3 bases from V and 5 bases from J, with 8 bases between. Germline V lookup: CDR1 LNHDA, CDR2 SQIVND (reference sequence). This CDR3 contains 13 residues. The CDR3 DNA is TGTGCCAGTAGTATTGGCAGGGAAAACATTCAGTACTTC. Protein: CASSIGRENIQYF.

This chain connects TRBV4-1 to TRBJ1-2; D is ambiguous. CDR1 and CDR2 from the germline V gene are MGHRA and YSYEKL. Trimming shortened V by 0 bases and J by 1 base, and 9 bases separated the two germline ends. The CDR3 covers 15 residues. The CDR3 here is CASSQDTQVNYGYTF. The CDR3 nucleotides read TGCGCCAGCAGCCAAGATACCCAGGTTAACTATGGCTACACCTTC.

This sequence joins TRBV28 and TRBJ2-2; the match to TRBD1 covers 7 bases. Germline trimming cut 6 bases from V and 6 bases from J; bases unmatched to any gene: 4. Germline V CDR1 and CDR2: MDHEN, SYDVKM. The CDR3 sequence is 13 residues long. CDR3 sequence (DNA): TGTGCCAGCAGGTCCGGGACAGCCGGGGAGCTGTTTTTT. Amino acid sequence: CASRSGTAGELFF.